Given below is one TCR beta chain in context. These data originate in a study of T-cell reconstitution after alpha-beta-depleted transplantation in children. This sample's TCRbeta library carried unique molecular identifier barcodes. From the PCR reads, TCRdb called clonotypes with MiXCR, one entry per CDR3 protein. This repertoire shows hundreds of thousands of distinct CDR3 sequences, approximately 16% found once; its top ten account for approximately 1%. Germline V lookup: CDR1 KGHDR, CDR2 SFDVKD. This CDR3 has 15 amino acids. V dropped 3 bases and J dropped 2 bases, with 12 bases sitting between them.

The clonotype originates from a human donor who donated a stem cell graft to a child with acute myeloid leukemia. The sample in question was PBMCs from the stem cell graft donor, obtained from the stem cell graft. The gene calls are TRBV24-1 and TRBJ2-5; either TRBD1 or TRBD2 may supply D (5 bases each). The CDR3 spells CATSDPRGLQETQYF. CDR3 in DNA: TGTGCCACCAGTGATCCCCGGGGCCTTCAAGAGACCCAGTACTTC.